This is a list of T cell receptor beta chains from one sample in a study of T cells in localized non-small cell lung cancer. Method: immunoSEQ multiplex PCR; TCRdb's copy keeps in-frame clones and lacks some. The sample contains 130,000 or so clones, more than 70% of which appear only once. The input for sequencing was peripheral blood, taken before any cancer treatment. Receptors originate from a female donor over 55 with stage I lung adenocarcinoma. CDR3s include the opening cysteine and the closing phenylalanine or tryptophan. D genes are given only for firm matches. Rows may omit the clone size; those that give it use once, few, many or a size class.

TRBJ2-2,-,TRBD1,TRBV6-5,CASSYGDRVRSGELFF,TGTGCCAGCAGTTACGGGGACAGGGTTCGGTCCGGGGAGCTGTTTTTT
TRBJ2-7,-,-,TRBV28,CASSPPGSGAEDEQYF,TGTGCCAGCAGTCCCCCCGGGAGCGGAGCAGAAGACGAGCAGTACTTC
TRBJ2-1,-,TRBD2,TRBV27,CASSRLAGVSEQFF,TGTGCCAGCAGCCGACTAGCGGGAGTCTCTGAGCAGTTCTTC
TRBJ2-7,-,-,TRBV7-9,CASSFSGNFYEQYF,TGTGCCAGCAGCTTTTCCGGGAACTTCTACGAGCAGTACTTC
TRBJ2-1,-,TRBD2,TRBV19,CASERDSSYNEQFF,TGTGCCAGTGAGCGGGATAGCTCCTACAATGAGCAGTTCTTC
TRBJ2-5,-,-,TRBV28,CASSPIRGVQLPVDEETQYF,TGTGCCAGCAGCCCCATAAGGGGCGTACAATTACCGGTAGATGAAGAGACCCAGTACTTC
TRBJ2-1,-,-,TRBV11-3,CASGSGRGGNEQFF,TGTGCCAGCGGATCAGGCCGAGGGGGCAATGAGCAGTTCTTC
TRBJ1-2,-,-,TRBV29-1,CSALRDATHYGYTF,TGCAGCGCCCTCCGGGACGCGACACACTATGGCTACACCTTC
TRBJ2-7,-,-,TRBV5-1,CASSTGDTRGEQYF,TGCGCCAGCAGCACCGGGGACACCCGCGGCGAGCAGTACTTC
TRBJ1-4,-,-,TRBV6-5,CASSYMKGGDEKLFF,TGTGCCAGCAGTTACATGAAGGGGGGGGATGAAAAACTGTTTTTT
TRBJ2-5,-,TRBD1,TRBV2,CASMRQGMETQYF,TGTGCCAGCATGCGACAGGGAATGGAGACCCAGTACTTC
TRBJ2-1,-,TRBD2,TRBV29-1,CSVGGLAGVYDEQFF,TGCAGCGTTGGGGGTCTAGCGGGAGTGTACGATGAGCAGTTCTTC
TRBJ1-1,-,-,TRBV7-8,CASSPRANLNTEAFF,TGTGCCAGCAGCCCTCGAGCGAACCTGAACACTGAAGCTTTCTTT
TRBJ1-1,-,TRBD1,TRBV2,CASRTGQQNTEAFF,TGTGCCAGCAGGACGGGACAGCAGAACACTGAAGCTTTCTTT
TRBJ1-3,-,-,TRBV10-3,CAISERDFARRAIYF,TGTGCCATCAGTGAGCGGGACTTCGCCCGGCGCGCCATATATTTT
TRBJ1-1,-,-,TRBV21-1,CASSKRPGGNTEAFF,TGTGCCAGCAGCAAAAGGCCCGGGGGAAACACTGAAGCTTTCTTT
TRBJ2-5,-,TRBD2,TRBV29-1,CSAALAGGSTGETQYF,TGCAGCGCCGCACTAGCGGGAGGGTCGACTGGGGAGACCCAGTACTTC
TRBJ1-5,few,TRBD1,TRBV5-1,CASSIGTGGQPQHF,TGCGCCAGCAGCATAGGGACAGGGGGTCAGCCCCAGCATTTT
TRBJ1-1,-,-,TRBV28,CASSPPRQGHTEAFF,TGTGCCAGCAGTCCCCCCCGGCAGGGGCACACTGAAGCTTTCTTT
TRBJ1-3,-,-,TRBV19,CASTPPPGRRGNTIYF,TGTGCCAGTACCCCACCTCCAGGGCGACGGGGAAACACCATATATTTT
TRBJ2-7,-,-,TRBV18,CASSPPSRSSYEQYF,TGTGCCAGCTCACCACCGTCCCGAAGCTCCTACGAGCAGTACTTC
TRBJ1-1,-,-,TRBV2,CASKSGLNTEAFF,TGTGCCAGCAAGTCAGGGTTGAACACTGAAGCTTTCTTT
TRBJ2-3,-,-,TRBV4-1,CASSQEKQASTDTQYF,TGCGCCAGCAGCCAAGAAAAACAAGCTAGCACAGATACGCAGTATTTT
TRBJ2-2,-,-,TRBV11-3,CASSLELAGGELFF,TGTGCCAGCAGCTTAGAACTAGCTGGGGGGGAGCTGTTTTTT
TRBJ1-5,-,-,TRBV6-5,CASSPLGGWRQPQHF,TGTGCCAGCAGTCCTCTCGGGGGGTGGCGTCAGCCCCAGCATTTT
TRBJ2-3,-,TRBD2,TRBV7-3,CASSSSGSADTQYF,TGTGCCAGCAGCTCCAGCGGGAGCGCAGATACGCAGTATTTT
TRBJ2-7,few,-,TRBV1,CAAGGGDKSGYEQYF,TGCGCGGCAGGGGGAGGAGACAAGTCAGGCTACGAGCAGTACTTC
TRBJ2-5,-,TRBD1,TRBV5-1,CASSLTGGAETQYF,TGCGCCAGCAGCCTGACAGGGGGCGCAGAGACCCAGTACTTC
TRBJ2-7,-,TRBD2,TRBV5-6,CASSRLAGNGYEQYF,TGTGCCAGCAGCCGTCTAGCGGGAAACGGGTACGAGCAGTACTTC
TRBJ1-1,-,-,TRBV30,CAWNEGRAFF,TGTGCCTGGAATGAGGGGAGAGCTTTCTTT
TRBJ2-5,-,-,TRBV9,CASSPLGGAWTQYF,TGTGCCAGCAGCCCTCTGGGGGGCGCCTGGACCCAGTACTTC
TRBJ2-7,-,-,TRBV7-8,CASSLVITRVGSYEQYF,TGTGCCAGCAGCTTAGTCATTACACGCGTCGGGTCCTACGAGCAGTACTTC